This TCR beta chain was recorded in a study of blood T cell repertoires in COVID-19. Study-level information: The study drew acute and convalescent COVID-19 samples from the United States, Italy and Spain. PBMCs, B-cell-depleted T cells, or T cells provided the cDNA or gDNA that made up the material.

Authors' analysis steps: Amplified reference gene primers provided the basis for estimating nucleated cell counts. This table comes from immunoSEQ multiplex PCR, and its TCRdb copy is limited to in-frame clones, with some not included. The V and J calls and the clone size are those of that table, but D and trimming were determined from the DNA. Among about 65,000 clones listed, about 81% were seen once. A few counts support this clone. The CDR3 extends over 14 amino acids. V was shortened by 5 bases and J by 6 bases, with 14 bases between the two germline ends. Germline V lookup: CDR1 MNHEY, CDR2 SVGEGT.

The origin of this receptor is an elderly man with acute or convalescent COVID-19. The sequenced sample was peripheral blood. This chain joins TRBV6-2 or TRBV6-3 and TRBJ2-1, with D perhaps TRBD1 (5 bases). The DNA of the CDR3 is TGTGCCAGCAGTATGGTAGGGGTCGGCAATGAGCAGTTCTTC. Protein sequence: CASSMVGVGNEQFF.